The sequence of this TCR beta chain was determined in a study of T cells in Graves' hyperthyroidism and ophthalmopathy. General study points: In blood, most of the thyroid clonotypes expanded above 0.001 were also present.

V shed 5 bases and J shed 4 bases, with 8 bases lying between them. The CDR3 runs 12 residues. This clonotype was seen repeatedly, ten times or more. The antigen is unknown. From RNA transcripts, TCR beta CDR3 regions were amplified. Primed by the HTBI set, a first-round RT-PCR was run on the TCR CDR3. Each CDR3 protein is one row after TCRdb ran MiXCR on the multiplex PCR reads. Here the sample spans a few hundred thousand distinct CDR3 sequences, 17% being singletons. This sequence originates from a woman aged 50 to 60 with Graves' hyperthyroidism. The chain employs TRBV12-3 or TRBV12-4 and TRBJ1-2, with D uncertain. The sample comprised blood. CDR3 nucleotides: TGTGCCAGCAGTCTCAAAGCCTATGGCTACACCTTC. This translates into CASSLKAYGYTF.